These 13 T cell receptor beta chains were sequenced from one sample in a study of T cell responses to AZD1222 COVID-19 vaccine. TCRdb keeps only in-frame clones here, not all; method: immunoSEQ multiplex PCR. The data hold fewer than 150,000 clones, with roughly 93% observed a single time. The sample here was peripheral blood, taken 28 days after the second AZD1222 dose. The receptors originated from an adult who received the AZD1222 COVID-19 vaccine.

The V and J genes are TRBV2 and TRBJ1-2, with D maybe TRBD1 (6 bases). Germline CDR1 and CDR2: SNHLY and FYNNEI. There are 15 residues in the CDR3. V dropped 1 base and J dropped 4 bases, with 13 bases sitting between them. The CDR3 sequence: CASSEENRVGYGYTF. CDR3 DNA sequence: TGTGCCAGCAGTGAAGAAAACAGGGTGGGCTATGGCTACACCTTC. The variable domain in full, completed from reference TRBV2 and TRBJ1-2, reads EPEVTQTPSHQVTQMGQEVILRCVPISNHLYFYWYRQILGQKVEFLVSFYNNEISEKSEIFDDQFSVERPDGSNFTLKIRSTKLEDSAMYFCASSEENRVGYGYTFGSGTRLTVV.

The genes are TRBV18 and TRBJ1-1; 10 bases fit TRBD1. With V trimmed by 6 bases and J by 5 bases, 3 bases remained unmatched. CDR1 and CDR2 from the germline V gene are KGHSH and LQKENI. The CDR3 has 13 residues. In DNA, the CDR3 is TGTGCCAGCTCGCAGGACAGGGGGACTGAAGCTTTCTTT. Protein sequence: CASSQDRGTEAFF.

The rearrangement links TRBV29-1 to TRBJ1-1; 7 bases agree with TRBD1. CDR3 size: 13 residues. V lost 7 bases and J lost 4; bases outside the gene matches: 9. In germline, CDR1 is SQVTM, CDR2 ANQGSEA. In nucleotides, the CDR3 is TGCAGCGCTGACCTGACAGGGAGCACTGAAGCTTTCTTT. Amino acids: CSADLTGSTEAFF.

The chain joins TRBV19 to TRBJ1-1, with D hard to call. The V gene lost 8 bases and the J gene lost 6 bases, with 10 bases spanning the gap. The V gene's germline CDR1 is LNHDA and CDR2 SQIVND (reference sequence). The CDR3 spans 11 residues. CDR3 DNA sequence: TGTGCCAGTCTTAGGAGGGCTGAAGCTTTCTTT. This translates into CASLRRAEAFF. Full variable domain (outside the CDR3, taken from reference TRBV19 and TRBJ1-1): DGGITQSPKYLFRKEGQNVTLSCEQNLNHDAMYWYRQDPGQGLRLIYYSQIVNDFQKGDIAEGYSVSREKKESFPLTVTSAQKNPTAFYLCASLRRAEAFFGQGTRLTVV.

The CDR3 DNA sequence: TGTGCCAGCACCCAAAGGGGGGCGGAAGGCTACACCTTC. Its protein is CASTQRGAEGYTF. The rearrangement uses TRBV6-5 and TRBJ1-2, with a possible D match to TRBD1 (6 bases). V was trimmed by 7 bases and J by 8 bases, leaving 17 bases between them. Germline CDR1 reads MNHEY; CDR2 reads SVGAGI. This CDR3 comprises 13 residues.

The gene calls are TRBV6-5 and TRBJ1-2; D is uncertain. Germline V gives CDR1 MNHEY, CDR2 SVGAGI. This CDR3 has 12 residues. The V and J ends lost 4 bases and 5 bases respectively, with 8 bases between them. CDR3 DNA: TGTGCCAGCAGTTCCCAGCGTTATGGCTACACCTTC. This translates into CASSSQRYGYTF.

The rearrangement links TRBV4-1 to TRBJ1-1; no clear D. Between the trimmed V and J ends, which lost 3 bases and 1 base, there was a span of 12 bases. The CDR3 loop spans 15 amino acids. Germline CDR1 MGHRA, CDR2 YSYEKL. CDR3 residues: CASSHPGGSNTEAFF. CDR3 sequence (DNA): TGCGCCAGCAGCCACCCAGGAGGGTCGAACACTGAAGCTTTCTTT.

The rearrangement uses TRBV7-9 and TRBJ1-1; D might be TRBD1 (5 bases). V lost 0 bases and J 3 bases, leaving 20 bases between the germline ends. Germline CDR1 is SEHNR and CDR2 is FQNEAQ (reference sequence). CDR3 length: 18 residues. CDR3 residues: CASSLATLRGRGDTEAFF. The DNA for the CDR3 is TGTGCCAGCAGCTTAGCTACCCTCCGGGGGAGAGGCGACACTGAAGCTTTCTTT.

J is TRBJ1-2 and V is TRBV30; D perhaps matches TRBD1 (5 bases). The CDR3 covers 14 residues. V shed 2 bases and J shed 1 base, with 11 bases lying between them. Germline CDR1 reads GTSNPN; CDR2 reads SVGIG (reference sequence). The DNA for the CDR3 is TGTGCCTGGAGTCAGGGTAGGGGTAACTATGGCTACACCTTC. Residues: CAWSQGRGNYGYTF.

The CDR3 region is CASSGRGGGYGYTF. The CDR3 nucleotides read TGTGCCAGTAGTGGTCGAGGCGGGGGCTATGGCTACACCTTC. This chain connects TRBV19 to TRBJ1-2, with D possibly matching TRBD1 (5 bases). The CDR3 is 14 amino acids. Trimming shortened V by 5 bases and J by 4 bases, and 14 bases separated the two germline ends. Germline CDR1 is LNHDA and CDR2 is SQIVND (reference sequence).

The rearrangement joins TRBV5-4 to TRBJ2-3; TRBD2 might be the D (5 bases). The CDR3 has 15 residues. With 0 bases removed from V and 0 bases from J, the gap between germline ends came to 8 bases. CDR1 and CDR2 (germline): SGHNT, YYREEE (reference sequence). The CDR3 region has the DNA TGTGCCAGCAGCTTGGCCCAGCGGAGCACAGATACGCAGTATTTT. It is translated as CASSLAQRSTDTQYF. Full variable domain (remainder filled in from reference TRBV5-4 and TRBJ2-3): ETGVTQSPTHLIKTRGQQVTLRCSSQSGHNTVSWYQQALGQGPQFIFQYYREEENGRGNFPPRFSGLQFPNYSSELNVNALELDDSALYLCASSLAQRSTDTQYFGPGTRLTVL.

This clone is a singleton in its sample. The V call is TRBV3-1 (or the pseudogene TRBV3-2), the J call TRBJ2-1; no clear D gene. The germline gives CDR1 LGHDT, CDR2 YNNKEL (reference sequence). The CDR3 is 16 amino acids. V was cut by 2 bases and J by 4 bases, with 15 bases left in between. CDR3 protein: CASSQLDKSKYNEQFF. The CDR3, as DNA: TGTGCCAGCAGCCAACTTGACAAATCCAAGTACAATGAGCAGTTCTTC.

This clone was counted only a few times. CDR3 protein: CASSTAGEVGAFF. CDR3 nucleotide sequence: TGTGCCAGCAGTACAGCAGGGGAGGTAGGAGCTTTCTTT. J is TRBJ1-1 and V is TRBV12-3 or TRBV12-4, with D possibly matching TRBD1 (6 bases). The CDR3 totals 13 residues. Deletions cut 5 bases from V and 10 bases from J, with 17 bases between.